The T cell receptor beta chain described here comes from a study of T cells in tuberculosis. A note on this clone: Its target is unknown.

General observations from the study: Active tuberculosis TCR-alpha repertoires lay closer to GMM-specific TCRs than IGRA-negative controls, suggesting clonal expansion. Cases with active tuberculosis were adults, while controls were adolescents.

Each donor contributed roughly 100,000 T cells on average, unsorted. Profiling relied on immunoSEQ multiplex PCR, and the TCRdb table lists in-frame clones only, not all of them. The sample has around 30,000 clones, 85% to 95% seen once. Deletions cut 2 bases from V and 5 bases from J, with 11 bases between. There are 14 residues in the CDR3. The germline gives CDR1 MRHNA, CDR2 SNTAGT. Material: PBMCs. The chain combines TRBV6-4 with TRBJ2-3, with a weak D call TRBD2 (7 bases). This sequence originates from a donor between 5 and 29 years old with latent tuberculosis or without tuberculosis infection. The CDR3 DNA follows: TGTGCCAGCAGTGACAGGGGGGGAGGAGATACGCAGTATTTT. It translates to CASSDRGGGDTQYF.